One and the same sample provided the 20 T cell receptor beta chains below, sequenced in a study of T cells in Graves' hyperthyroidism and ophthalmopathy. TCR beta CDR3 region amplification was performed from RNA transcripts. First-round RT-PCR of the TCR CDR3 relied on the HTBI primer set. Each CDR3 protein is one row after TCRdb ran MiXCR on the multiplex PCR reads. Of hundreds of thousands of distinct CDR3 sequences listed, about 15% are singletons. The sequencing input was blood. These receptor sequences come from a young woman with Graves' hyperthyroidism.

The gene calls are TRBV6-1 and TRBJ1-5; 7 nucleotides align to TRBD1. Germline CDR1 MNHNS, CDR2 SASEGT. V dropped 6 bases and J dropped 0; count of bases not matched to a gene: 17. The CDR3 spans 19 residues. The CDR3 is CASRQQLPWTGYSNQPQHF. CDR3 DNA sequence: TGTGCCAGCAGGCAACAATTACCTTGGACAGGCTATAGCAATCAGCCCCAGCATTTT.

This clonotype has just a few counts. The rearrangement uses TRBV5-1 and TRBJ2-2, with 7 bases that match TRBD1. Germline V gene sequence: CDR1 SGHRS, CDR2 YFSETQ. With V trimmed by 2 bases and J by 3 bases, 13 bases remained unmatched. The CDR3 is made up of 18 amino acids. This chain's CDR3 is CASSLTRGTDQYTGELFF. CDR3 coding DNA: TGCGCCAGCAGCTTAACGAGGGGGACAGACCAATACACCGGGGAGCTGTTTTTT.

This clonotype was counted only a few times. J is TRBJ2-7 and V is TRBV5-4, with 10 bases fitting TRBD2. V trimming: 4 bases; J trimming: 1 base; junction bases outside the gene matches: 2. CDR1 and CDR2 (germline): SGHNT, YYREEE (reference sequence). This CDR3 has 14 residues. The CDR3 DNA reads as TGTGCCAGCAGCGGGACTAGCGCTTCCTACGAGCAGTACTTC. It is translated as CASSGTSASYEQYF. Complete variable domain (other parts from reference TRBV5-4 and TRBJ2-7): ETGVTQSPTHLIKTRGQQVTLRCSSQSGHNTVSWYQQALGQGPQFIFQYYREEENGRGNFPPRFSGLQFPNYSSELNVNALELDDSALYLCASSGTSASYEQYFGPGTRLTVT.

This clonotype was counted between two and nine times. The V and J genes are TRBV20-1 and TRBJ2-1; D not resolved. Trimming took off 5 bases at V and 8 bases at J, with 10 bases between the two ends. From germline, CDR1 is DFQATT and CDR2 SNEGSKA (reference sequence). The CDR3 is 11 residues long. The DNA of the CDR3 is TGCAGTGCTCGCAGAACCGATGAGCAGTTCTTC. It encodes CSARRTDEQFF.

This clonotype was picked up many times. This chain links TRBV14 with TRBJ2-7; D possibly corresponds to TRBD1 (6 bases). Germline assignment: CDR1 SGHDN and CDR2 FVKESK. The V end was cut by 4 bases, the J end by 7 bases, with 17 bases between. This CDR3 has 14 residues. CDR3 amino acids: CASSPFRGMGEQYF. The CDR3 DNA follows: TGTGCCAGCAGCCCGTTCAGGGGTATGGGAGAGCAGTACTTC.

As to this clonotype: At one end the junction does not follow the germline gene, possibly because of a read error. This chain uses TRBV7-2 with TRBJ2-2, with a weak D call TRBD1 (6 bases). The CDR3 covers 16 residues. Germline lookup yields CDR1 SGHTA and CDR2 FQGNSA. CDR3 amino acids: CASTLFVGAPNGELVF. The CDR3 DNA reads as TGTGCCAGCACCCTTTTCGTGGGGGCGCCCAACGGGGAGCTGGTTTTT.

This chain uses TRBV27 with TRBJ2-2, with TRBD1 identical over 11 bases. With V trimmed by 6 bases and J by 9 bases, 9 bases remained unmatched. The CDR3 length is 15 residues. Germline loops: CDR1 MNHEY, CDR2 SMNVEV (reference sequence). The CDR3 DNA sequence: TGTGCCAGCAGCTTAGGGGACAGGGGGTTACGGGAGCTGTTTTTT. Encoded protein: CASSLGDRGLRELFF.

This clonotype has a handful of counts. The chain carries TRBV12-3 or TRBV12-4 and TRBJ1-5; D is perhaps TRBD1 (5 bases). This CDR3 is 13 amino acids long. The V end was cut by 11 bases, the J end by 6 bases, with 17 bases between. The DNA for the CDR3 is TGTGCCTGCATGAAGGGGTTTGCTCAGCCCCAGCATTTT. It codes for CACMKGFAQPQHF.

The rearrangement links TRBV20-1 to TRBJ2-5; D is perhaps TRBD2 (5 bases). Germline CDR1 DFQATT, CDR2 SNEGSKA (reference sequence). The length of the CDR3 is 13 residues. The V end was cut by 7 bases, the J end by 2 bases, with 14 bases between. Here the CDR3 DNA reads TGCAGTGTTTACGGACGGACTCAAGAGACCCAGTACTTC. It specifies CSVYGRTQETQYF.

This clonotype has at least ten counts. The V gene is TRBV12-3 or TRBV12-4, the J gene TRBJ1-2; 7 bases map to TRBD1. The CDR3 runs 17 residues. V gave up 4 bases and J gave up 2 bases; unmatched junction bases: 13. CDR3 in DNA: TGTGCCAGCAGTTCTAGGTTCCTGACAGGGCTAAACTATGGCTACACCTTC. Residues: CASSSRFLTGLNYGYTF.

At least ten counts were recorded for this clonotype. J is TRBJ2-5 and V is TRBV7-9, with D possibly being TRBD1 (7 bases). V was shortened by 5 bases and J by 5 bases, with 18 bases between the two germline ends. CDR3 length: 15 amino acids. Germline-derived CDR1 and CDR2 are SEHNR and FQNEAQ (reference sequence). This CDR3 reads CASSLDRVAGETQYF. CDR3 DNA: TGTGCCAGCAGCCTAGACAGGGTCGCGGGGGAGACCCAGTACTTC.

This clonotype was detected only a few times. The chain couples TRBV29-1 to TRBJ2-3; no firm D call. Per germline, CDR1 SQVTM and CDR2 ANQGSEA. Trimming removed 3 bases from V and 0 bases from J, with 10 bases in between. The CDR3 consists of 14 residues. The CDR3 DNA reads TGCAGCGTTGAGGGGTTGGTTAGCACAGATACGCAGTATTTT. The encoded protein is CSVEGLVSTDTQYF.

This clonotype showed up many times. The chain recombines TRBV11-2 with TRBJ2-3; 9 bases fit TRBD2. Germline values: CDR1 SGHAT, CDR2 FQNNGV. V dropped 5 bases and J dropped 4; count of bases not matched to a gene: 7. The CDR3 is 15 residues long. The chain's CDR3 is CASSLAGWGADTQYF. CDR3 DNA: TGTGCCAGCAGCCTAGCGGGGTGGGGAGCAGATACGCAGTATTTT.

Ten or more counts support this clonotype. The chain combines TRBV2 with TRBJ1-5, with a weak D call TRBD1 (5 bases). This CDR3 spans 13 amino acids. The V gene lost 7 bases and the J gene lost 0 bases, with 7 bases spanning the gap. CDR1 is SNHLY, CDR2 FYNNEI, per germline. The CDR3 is CASNGHSNQPQHF. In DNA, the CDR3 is TGTGCCAGCAATGGACATAGCAATCAGCCCCAGCATTTT. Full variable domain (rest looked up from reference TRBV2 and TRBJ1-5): EPEVTQTPSHQVTQMGQEVILRCVPISNHLYFYWYRQILGQKVEFLVSFYNNEISEKSEIFDDQFSVERPDGSNFTLKIRSTKLEDSAMYFCASNGHSNQPQHFGDGTRLSIL.

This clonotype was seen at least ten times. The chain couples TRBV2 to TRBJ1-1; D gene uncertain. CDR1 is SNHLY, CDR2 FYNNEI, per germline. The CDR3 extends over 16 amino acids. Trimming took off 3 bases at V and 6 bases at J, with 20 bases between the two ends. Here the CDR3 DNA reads TGTGCCAGCAGTGAGTCGGCAGGTAGTCTTGGTTCTGAAGCTTTCTTT. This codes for CASSESAGSLGSEAFF. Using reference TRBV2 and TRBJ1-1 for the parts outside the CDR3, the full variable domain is EPEVTQTPSHQVTQMGQEVILRCVPISNHLYFYWYRQILGQKVEFLVSFYNNEISEKSEIFDDQFSVERPDGSNFTLKIRSTKLEDSAMYFCASSESAGSLGSEAFFGQGTRLTVV.

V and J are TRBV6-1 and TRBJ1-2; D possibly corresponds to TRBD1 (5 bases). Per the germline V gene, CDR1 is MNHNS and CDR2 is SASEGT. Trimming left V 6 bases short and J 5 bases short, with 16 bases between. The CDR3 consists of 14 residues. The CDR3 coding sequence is TGTGCCAGCAGCCTGGTGAGGGGCGGGTATGGCTACACCTTC. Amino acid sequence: CASSLVRGGYGYTF.

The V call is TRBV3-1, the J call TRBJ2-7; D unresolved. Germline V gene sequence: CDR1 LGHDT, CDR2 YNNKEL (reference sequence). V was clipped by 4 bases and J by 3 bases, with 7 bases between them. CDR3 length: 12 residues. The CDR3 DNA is TGTGCCAGCAGCCGGTCCATCTACGAGCAGTACTTC. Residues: CASSRSIYEQYF.

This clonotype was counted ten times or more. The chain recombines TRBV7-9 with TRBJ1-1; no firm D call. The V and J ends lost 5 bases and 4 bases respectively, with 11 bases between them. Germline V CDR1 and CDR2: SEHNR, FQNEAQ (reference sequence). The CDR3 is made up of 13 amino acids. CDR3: CASSPLIPTEAFF. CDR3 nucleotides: TGTGCCAGCAGCCCACTAATCCCCACTGAAGCTTTCTTT.

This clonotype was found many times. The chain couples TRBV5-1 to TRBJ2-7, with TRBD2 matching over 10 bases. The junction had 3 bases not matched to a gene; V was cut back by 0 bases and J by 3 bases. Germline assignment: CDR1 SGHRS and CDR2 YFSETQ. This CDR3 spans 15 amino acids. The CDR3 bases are TGCGCCAGCAGCTTGGCTAGCGGGAGTCTCTACGAGCAGTACTTC. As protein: CASSLASGSLYEQYF.

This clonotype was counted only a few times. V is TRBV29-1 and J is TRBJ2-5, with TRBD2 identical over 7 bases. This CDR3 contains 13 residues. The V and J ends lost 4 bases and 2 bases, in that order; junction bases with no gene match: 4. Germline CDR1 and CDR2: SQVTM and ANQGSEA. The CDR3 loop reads CSVAGTIQETQYF. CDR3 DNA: TGCAGCGTTGCTGGGACTATACAAGAGACCCAGTACTTC.